This T cell receptor beta chain appears in the sequencing data of a study of CD8 T cells in ankylosing spondylitis (TCRdb year 2017). With respect to the entire study: To find TCR variants linked to disease, the study profiled T cell receptor beta repertoires in ankylosing spondylitis patients and healthy donors. Peripheral blood was sampled, and synovial fluid was also collected from ankylosing spondylitis patients. The whole study cohort included some 100 healthy donors and 25 ankylosing spondylitis patients.

Points the paper makes about the study in general: According to the report, matched synovial fluid samples from ankylosing spondylitis patients were significantly enriched for the disease-linked clones. Blood from ankylosing spondylitis patients appeared to be characterized by a TCR beta motif made up of about 8 highly homologous amino acid variants. In peripheral blood, the disease-linked clones were found at relatively low frequencies and had a CD8+ phenotype. Some of the motif variants had been reported before in the synovial fluid and blood of reactive arthritis patients, a finding that suggests common disease-initiation mechanisms.

Comments on this clonotype: The clone's antigen remains unknown. No base qualities exist here, and no much larger clone lies one base off it.

These reads were obtained on an Illumina HiSeq 2500. Quantitative 5'-RACE with molecular barcodes was the method used to prepare the TCR beta libraries. The study's processing was this. A new computational method based on a probabilistic model of VDJ rearrangement was used to identify disease-linked TCR variants. The public reads were quality trimmed at Q25 with fastp and then assembled into clones with MiXCR by TCRdb, keeping productive beta chains. One record per CDR3 amino acid sequence lists the most common genes and DNA. TCRdb, not the original authors, processed these V and J calls. In this sample the table shows 750,000 to 850,000 distinct CDR3 sequences, about 11% of which occur a single time. The top ten clonotypes cover 0.51% of the sample. From the cysteine through the phenylalanine, the CDR3 covers 13 amino acids. Solely the CDR3 DNA is kept, with 39 bases framed from the first base. CDR1 and CDR2, looked up from the germline V gene, are MNHNS and SASEGT. Trimming costs V 0 bases and J 7 bases, and their ends lie 7 bases apart.

In this chain, TRBV6-1 is recombined with TRBJ1-5, with no confident D gene call. Input material: blood, either unsorted or a sorted T cell fraction (not recorded which). This clonotype was sampled from a male donor with ankylosing spondylitis. The DNA sequence reads TGTGCCAGCAGTGAAGCTCCCCACCAGCCCCAGCATTTT. Translated, this gives CASSEAPHQPQHF.